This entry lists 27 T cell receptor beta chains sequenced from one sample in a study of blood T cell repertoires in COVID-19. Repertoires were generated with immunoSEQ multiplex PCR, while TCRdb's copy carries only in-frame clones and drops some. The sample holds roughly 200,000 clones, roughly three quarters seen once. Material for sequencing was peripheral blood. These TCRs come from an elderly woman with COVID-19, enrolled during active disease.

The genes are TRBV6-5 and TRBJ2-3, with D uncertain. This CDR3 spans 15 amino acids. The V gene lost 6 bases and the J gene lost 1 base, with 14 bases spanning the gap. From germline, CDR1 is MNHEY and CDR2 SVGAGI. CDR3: CASSQAVFGTDTQYF. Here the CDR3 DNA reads TGTGCCAGCAGCCAGGCTGTTTTTGGCACAGATACGCAGTATTTT.

The CDR3: CASSVQGGPYEQYF. DNA for the CDR3: TGTGCCAGTAGTGTCCAGGGGGGCCCCTACGAGCAGTACTTC. The chain joins TRBV19 to TRBJ2-7; D might be TRBD1 (7 bases). Per the germline V gene, CDR1 is LNHDA and CDR2 is SQIVND (reference sequence). The length of the CDR3 is 14 residues. V lost 5 bases, J lost 2 bases, and 13 bases lay in between.

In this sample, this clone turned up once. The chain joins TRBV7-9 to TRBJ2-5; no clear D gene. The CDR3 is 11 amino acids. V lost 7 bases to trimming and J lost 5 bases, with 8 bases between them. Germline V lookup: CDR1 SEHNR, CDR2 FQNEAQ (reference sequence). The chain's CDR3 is CASTPLETQYF. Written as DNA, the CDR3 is TGTGCCAGCACCCCTCTGGAGACCCAGTACTTC.

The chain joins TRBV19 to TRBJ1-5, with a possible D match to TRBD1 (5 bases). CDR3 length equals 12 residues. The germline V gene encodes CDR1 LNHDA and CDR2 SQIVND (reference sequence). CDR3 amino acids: CAAGELNQPQHF. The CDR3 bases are TGTGCGGCGGGGGAACTAAATCAGCCCCAGCATTTT. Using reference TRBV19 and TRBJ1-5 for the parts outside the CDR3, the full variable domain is DGGITQSPKYLFRKEGQNVTLSCEQNLNHDAMYWYRQDPGQGLRLIYYSQIVNDFQKGDIAEGYSVSREKKESFPLTVTSAQKNPTAFYLCAAGELNQPQHFGDGTRLSIL.

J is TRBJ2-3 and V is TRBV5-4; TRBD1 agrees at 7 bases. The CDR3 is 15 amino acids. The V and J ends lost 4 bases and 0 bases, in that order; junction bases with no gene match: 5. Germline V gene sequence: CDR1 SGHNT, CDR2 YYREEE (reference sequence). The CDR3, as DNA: TGTGCCAGCAGCGAGGACAGGCTTAGCACAGATACGCAGTATTTT. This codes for CASSEDRLSTDTQYF.

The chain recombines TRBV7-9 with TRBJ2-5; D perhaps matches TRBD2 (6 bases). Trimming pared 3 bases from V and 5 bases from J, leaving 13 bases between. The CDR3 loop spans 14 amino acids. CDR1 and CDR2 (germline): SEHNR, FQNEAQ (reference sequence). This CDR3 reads CASSFLAGGETQYF. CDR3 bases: TGTGCCAGCAGCTTCCTAGCTGGGGGGGAGACCCAGTACTTC.

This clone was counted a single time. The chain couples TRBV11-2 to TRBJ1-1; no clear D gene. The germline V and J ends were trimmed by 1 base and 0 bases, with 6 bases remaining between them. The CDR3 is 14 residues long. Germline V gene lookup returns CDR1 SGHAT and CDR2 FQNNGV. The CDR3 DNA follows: TGTGCCAGCAGCTTAGGCGCCTTGAACACTGAAGCTTTCTTT. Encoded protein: CASSLGALNTEAFF.

CDR3 sequence (DNA): TGTGCCATCAGTGACAGGGGGCGCGGGAACACTGAAGCTTTCTTT. Translated: CAISDRGRGNTEAFF. J is TRBJ1-1 and V is TRBV10-3; the match to TRBD1 covers 8 bases. The CDR3 has 15 residues. The germline V gene encodes CDR1 ENHRY and CDR2 SYGVKD. Trimming at V came to 3 bases and at J to 1 base, leaving 4 bases not matched to a gene.

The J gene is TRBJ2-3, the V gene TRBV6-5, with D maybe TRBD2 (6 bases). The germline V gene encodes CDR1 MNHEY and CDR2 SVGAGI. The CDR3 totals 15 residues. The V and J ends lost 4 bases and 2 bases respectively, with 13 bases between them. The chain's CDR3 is CASSSSRDSTDTQYF. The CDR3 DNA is TGTGCCAGCAGTTCCAGCCGGGACTCCACAGATACGCAGTATTTT.

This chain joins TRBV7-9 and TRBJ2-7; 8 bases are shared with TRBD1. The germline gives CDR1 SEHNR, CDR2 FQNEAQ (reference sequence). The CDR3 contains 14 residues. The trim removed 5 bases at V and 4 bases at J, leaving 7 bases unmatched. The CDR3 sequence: CASSTRTGFYEQYF. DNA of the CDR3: TGTGCCAGCAGCACTCGGACAGGGTTTTACGAGCAGTACTTC.

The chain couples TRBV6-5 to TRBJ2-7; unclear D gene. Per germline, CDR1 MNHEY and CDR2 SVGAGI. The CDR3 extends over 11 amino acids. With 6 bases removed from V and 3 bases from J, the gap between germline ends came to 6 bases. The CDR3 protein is CASSNGYEQYF. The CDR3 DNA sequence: TGTGCCAGCAGCAACGGCTACGAGCAGTACTTC.

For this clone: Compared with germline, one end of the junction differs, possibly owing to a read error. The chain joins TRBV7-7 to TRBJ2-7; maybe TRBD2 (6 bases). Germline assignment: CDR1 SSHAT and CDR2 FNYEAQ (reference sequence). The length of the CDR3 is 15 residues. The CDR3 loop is CASSLADGQGYEQYF. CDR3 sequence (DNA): TGTGCTAGCAGCTTAGCGGACGGGCAGGGCTACGAGCAGTACTTC.

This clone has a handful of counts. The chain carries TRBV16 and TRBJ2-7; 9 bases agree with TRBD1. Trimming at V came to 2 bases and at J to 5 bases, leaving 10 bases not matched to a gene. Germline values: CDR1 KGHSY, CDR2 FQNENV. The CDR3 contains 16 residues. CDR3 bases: TGTGCCAGCAGCCAAGACTTGGGGACAGGGAATAACGAGCAGTACTTC. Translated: CASSQDLGTGNNEQYF.

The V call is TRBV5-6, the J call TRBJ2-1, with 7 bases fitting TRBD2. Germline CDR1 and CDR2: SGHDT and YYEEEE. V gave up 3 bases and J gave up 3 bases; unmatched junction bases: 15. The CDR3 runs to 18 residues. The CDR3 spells CASSSPGLAEDVYNEQFF. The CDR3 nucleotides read TGTGCCAGCAGCTCCCCGGGCCTAGCGGAGGACGTCTACAATGAGCAGTTCTTC.

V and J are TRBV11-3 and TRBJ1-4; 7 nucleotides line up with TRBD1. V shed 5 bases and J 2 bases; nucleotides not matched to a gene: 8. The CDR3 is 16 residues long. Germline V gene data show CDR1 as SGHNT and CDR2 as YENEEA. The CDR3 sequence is CASSRTKTGTNEKLFF. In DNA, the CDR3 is TGTGCCAGCAGCCGTACAAAGACAGGGACTAATGAAAAACTGTTTTTT.

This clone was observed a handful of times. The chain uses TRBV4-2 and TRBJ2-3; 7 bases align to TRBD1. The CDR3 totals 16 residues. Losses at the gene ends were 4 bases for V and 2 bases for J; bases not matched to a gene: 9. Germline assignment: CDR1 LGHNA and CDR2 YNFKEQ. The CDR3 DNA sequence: TGTGCCAGCAGCCCCGGGACAGCGATCCCCACAGATACGCAGTATTTT. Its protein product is CASSPGTAIPTDTQYF.

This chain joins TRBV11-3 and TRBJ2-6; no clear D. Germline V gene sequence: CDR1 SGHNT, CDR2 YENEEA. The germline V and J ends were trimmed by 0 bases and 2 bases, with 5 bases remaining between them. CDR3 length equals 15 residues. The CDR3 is CASSLEIAGANVLTF. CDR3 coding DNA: TGTGCCAGCAGCTTAGAAATCGCTGGGGCCAACGTCCTGACTTTC. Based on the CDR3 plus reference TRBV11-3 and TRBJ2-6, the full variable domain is EAGVVQSPRYKIIEKKQPVAFWCNPISGHNTLYWYLQNLGQGPELLIRYENEEAVDDSQLPKDRFSAERLKGVDSTLKIQPAELGDSAVYLCASSLEIAGANVLTFGAGSRLTVL.

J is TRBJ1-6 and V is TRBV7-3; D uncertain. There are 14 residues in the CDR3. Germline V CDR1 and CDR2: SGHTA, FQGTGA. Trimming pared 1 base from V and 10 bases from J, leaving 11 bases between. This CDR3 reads CASSLRGSESPLHF. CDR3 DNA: TGTGCCAGCAGCTTAAGAGGGTCGGAGTCACCCCTCCACTTT. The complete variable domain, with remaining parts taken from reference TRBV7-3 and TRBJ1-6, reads GAGVSQTPSNKVTEKGKYVELRCDPISGHTALYWYRQSLGQGPEFLIYFQGTGAADDSGLPNDRFFAVRPEGSVSTLKIQRTERGDSAVYLCASSLRGSESPLHFGNGTRLTVT.

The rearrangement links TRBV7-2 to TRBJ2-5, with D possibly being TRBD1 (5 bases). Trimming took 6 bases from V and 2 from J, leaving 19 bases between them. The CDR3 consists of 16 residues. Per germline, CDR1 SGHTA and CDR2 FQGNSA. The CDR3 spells CASRKDRQIGQETQYF. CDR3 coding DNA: TGTGCCAGCAGAAAAGACCGACAGATTGGTCAAGAGACCCAGTACTTC.

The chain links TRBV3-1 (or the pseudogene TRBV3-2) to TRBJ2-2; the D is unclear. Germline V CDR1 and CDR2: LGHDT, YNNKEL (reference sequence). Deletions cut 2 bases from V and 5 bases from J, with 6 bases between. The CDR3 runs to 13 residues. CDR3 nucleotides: TGTGCCAGCAGCCAATTGTCTACCGGGGAGCTGTTTTTT. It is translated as CASSQLSTGELFF.

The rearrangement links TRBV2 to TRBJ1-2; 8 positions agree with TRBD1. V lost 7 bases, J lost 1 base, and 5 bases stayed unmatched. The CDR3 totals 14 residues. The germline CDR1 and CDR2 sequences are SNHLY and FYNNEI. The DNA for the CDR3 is TGTGCCAGCAAGACAGGGGCGAATAACTATGGCTACACCTTC. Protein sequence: CASKTGANNYGYTF.

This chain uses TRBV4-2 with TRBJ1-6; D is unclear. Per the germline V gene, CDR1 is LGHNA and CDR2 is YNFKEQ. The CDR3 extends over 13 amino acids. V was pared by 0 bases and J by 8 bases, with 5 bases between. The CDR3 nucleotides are TGTGCCAGCAGCCAAGATTCCTATTCACCCCTCCACTTT. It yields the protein CASSQDSYSPLHF.

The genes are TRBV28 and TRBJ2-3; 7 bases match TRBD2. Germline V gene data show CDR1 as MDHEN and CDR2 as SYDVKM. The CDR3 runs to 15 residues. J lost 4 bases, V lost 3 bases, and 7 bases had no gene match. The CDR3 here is CASSFSAGEADTQYF. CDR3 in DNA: TGTGCCAGCAGTTTTAGTGCGGGAGAAGCAGATACGCAGTATTTT.

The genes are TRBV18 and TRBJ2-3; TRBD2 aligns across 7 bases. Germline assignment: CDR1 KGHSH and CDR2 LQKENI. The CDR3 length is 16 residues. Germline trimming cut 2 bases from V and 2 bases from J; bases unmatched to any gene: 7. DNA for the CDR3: TGTGCCAGCTCACCAACCGGAGCGGGGTACACAGATACGCAGTATTTT. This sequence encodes CASSPTGAGYTDTQYF.

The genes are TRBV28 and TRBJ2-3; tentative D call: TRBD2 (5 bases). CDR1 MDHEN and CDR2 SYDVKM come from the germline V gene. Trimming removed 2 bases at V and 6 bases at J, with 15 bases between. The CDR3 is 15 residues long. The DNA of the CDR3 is TGTGCCAGCAGTTTAGCGGGCCCAAGCGCCGATACGCAGTATTTT. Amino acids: CASSLAGPSADTQYF. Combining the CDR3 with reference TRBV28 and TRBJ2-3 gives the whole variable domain DVKVTQSSRYLVKRTGEKVFLECVQDMDHENMFWYRQDPGLGLRLIYFSYDVKMKEKGDIPEGYSVSREKKERFSLILESASTNQTSMYLCASSLAGPSADTQYFGPGTRLTVL.

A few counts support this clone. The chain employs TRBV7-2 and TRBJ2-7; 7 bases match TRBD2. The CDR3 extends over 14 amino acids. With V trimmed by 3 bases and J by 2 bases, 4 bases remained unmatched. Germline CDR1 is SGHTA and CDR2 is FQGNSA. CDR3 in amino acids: CASSFGEGPYEQYF. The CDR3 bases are TGTGCCAGCAGCTTTGGGGAGGGCCCCTACGAGCAGTACTTC.

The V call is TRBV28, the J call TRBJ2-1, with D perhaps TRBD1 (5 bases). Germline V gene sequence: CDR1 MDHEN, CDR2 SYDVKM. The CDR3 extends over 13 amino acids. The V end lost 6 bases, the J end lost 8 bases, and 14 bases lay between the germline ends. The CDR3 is CASSKGVRHEQFF. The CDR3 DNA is TGTGCCAGCAGCAAAGGGGTCAGGCATGAGCAGTTCTTC.